This T cell receptor (beta chain) was sequenced in a study of blood T cell repertoires in COVID-19. Study information: Italy, Spain and the United States were the sources of the convalescent and acute COVID-19 samples. PBMCs, B-cell-depleted T cells, or T cells were the source of the cDNA or gDNA that made up the material.

Germline assignment: CDR1 GTSNPN and CDR2 SVGIG (reference sequence). J was trimmed by 4 bases and V by 1 base; bases with no gene match: 8. This CDR3 comprises 15 residues. Source study methods: By means of reference gene primer amplification, nucleated cell counts were estimated. The protocol was immunoSEQ multiplex PCR, while the TCRdb copy is restricted to in-frame clones and leaves out a portion. The DNA gave D and trimming, while V, J and clone size come from that table. The sample has 150,000 to 200,000 clones, about 80% seen once. The receptor's source is a human donor with acute or convalescent COVID-19. The donor label of this sample is uncertain. The chain couples TRBV30 to TRBJ2-5, with 8 bases matching TRBD2. Source material: peripheral blood. The CDR3: CAWSGLRGGAETQYF. CDR3 coding DNA: TGTGCCTGGAGTGGTCTTCGGGGGGGCGCAGAGACCCAGTACTTC.